A selection of T cell receptor beta chains follows, all from one sample in a study of immune heterogeneity within non-small cell lung tumors. MiXCR, run by TCRdb on the multiplex PCR reads, gives a single entry per CDR3 protein. The profile shows 8,500 to 13,000 distinct CDR3 sequences, roughly 26% of them singletons. The source material was lung tumor tissue. The source of these receptors is a man in his fifties with non-small cell lung cancer. CDR3s include the opening cysteine and the closing phenylalanine or tryptophan. A D gene is named only where the DNA matches it firmly. Size values are once, few and many counts, or a class for expanded clones, and some rows have none.

v_gene	j_gene	d_gene	abundance	CDR3aa	CDR3nt
TRBV5-1	TRBJ2-7	NA	medium-sized	CASSLSGNPSFYEQYF	TGCGCCAGCAGCCTCTCGGGGAACCCGTCCTTCTACGAGCAGTACTTC
TRBV7-7	TRBJ2-5	TRBD2	NA	CASSPAGLVAKETQYF	TGTGCCAGCAGCCCCGCTGGACTAGTGGCAAAAGAGACCCAGTACTTC
TRBV6-5	TRBJ2-1	NA	medium-sized	CASSYSPSTYNEQFF	TGTGCCAGCAGTTACTCTCCCAGCACATACAATGAGCAGTTCTTC
TRBV10-2	TRBJ1-1	NA	many	CASSDLGYHTEAFF	TGCGCCAGCAGTGATCTTGGATATCACACTGAAGCTTTCTTT
TRBV4-1	TRBJ2-1	TRBD2	NA	CASSQDRLADNEQFF	TGCGCCAGCAGCCAAGATAGGCTAGCGGACAATGAGCAGTTCTTC
TRBV5-1	TRBJ2-2	NA	few	CASSLGNRVAGELFF	TGCGCCAGCAGCTTGGGAAACAGGGTGGCCGGGGAGCTGTTTTTT
TRBV28	TRBJ1-1	NA	NA	CASSSGVWPVTEAFF	TGTGCCAGCAGTTCAGGGGTTTGGCCGGTCACTGAAGCTTTCTTT
TRBV20-1	TRBJ2-3	NA	many	CSARDRAGGWADTQYF	TGCAGTGCTAGAGATCGAGCCGGGGGTTGGGCGGATACGCAGTATTTT
TRBV5-1	TRBJ2-1	TRBD2	NA	CASSLERREGLFNNEQFF	TGCGCCAGCAGCTTGGAGCGGCGGGAGGGCCTGTTTAACAATGAGCAGTTCTTC
TRBV27	TRBJ2-1	NA	medium-sized	CASREGPAYNEQFF	TGTGCCAGCAGGGAGGGACCCGCCTACAATGAGCAGTTCTTC
TRBV6-1	TRBJ1-6	TRBD1	few	CASRPTRQGAASPLHF	TGTGCCAGCAGACCAACTCGACAGGGGGCAGCTTCACCCCTCCACTTT
TRBV9	TRBJ2-2	NA	medium-sized	CASSVGTTFTGELFF	TGTGCCAGCAGCGTAGGAACTACTTTCACCGGGGAGCTGTTTTTT
TRBV2	TRBJ2-7	NA	medium-sized	CASSELQGRGEQYF	TGTGCCAGCAGTGAGTTACAGGGGAGGGGTGAGCAGTACTTC
TRBV19	TRBJ2-1	TRBD2	medium-sized	CASSILGGRTYNEQFF	TGTGCCAGTAGTATCTTAGGCGGGAGGACCTACAATGAGCAGTTCTTC
TRBV9	TRBJ2-2	NA	NA	CASSAPPWDTGELFF	TGTGCCAGCAGCGCCCCCCCGTGGGACACCGGGGAGCTGTTTTTT
TRBV6-1	TRBJ1-6	NA	medium-sized	CASSDGGNSPLHF	TGTGCCAGCAGTGACGGGGGTAATTCACCCCTCCACTTT
TRBV5-1	TRBJ1-6	TRBD1	NA	CASTPTGIDGNSPLHF	TGCGCCAGCACCCCGACAGGGATAGATGGAAATTCACCCCTCCACTTT
TRBV6-2/TRBV6-3	TRBJ1-5	NA	once	CARPPPGQPQHF	TGTGCCCGCCCCCCCCCTGGACAGCCCCAGCATTTT
TRBV20-1	TRBJ2-7	TRBD1	NA	CSATDGDRRSDEQYF	TGCAGTGCGACGGACGGGGACAGGCGATCGGACGAGCAGTACTTC
TRBV30	TRBJ1-4	NA	many	CAWSVGLRGGTPEKLFF	TGTGCCTGGAGTGTAGGGCTACGTGGAGGGACCCCCGAAAAACTGTTTTTT
TRBV20-1	TRBJ2-1	TRBD2	medium-sized	CSARILAGGLDEQFF	TGCAGTGCTAGAATTCTAGCGGGAGGGTTGGATGAGCAGTTCTTC
TRBV19	TRBJ2-7	NA	many	CASSSGTPSYEQYF	TGTGCCAGTAGTAGCGGGACTCCATCCTACGAGCAGTACTTC
TRBV10-3	TRBJ2-3	NA	few	CAISGDGSTDTQYF	TGTGCCATCAGTGGGGACGGGAGCACAGATACGCAGTATTTT
TRBV11-3	TRBJ2-7	TRBD1	medium-sized	CASSVGQGYEQYF	TGTGCCAGCAGCGTAGGACAGGGGTACGAGCAGTACTTC
TRBV30	TRBJ1-1	NA	NA	CAWSVAGNTETFF	TGTGCCTGGAGTGTAGCGGGGAACACTGAAACTTTCTTT